The subject of this entry is one T cell receptor (beta chain). Only in-frame clones appear in the TCRdb table, and some are missing; sequencing was by immunoSEQ multiplex PCR. The sample records tens of thousands of clones, roughly 90% being singletons. CDR3 size: 15 residues. CDR1 is MNHEY, CDR2 SVGAGI, per germline. V dropped 6 bases and J dropped 0 bases, with 11 bases sitting between them. The data belong to a study of blood T cell repertoires in COVID-19. On the study more broadly: In each case, the material was cDNA or gDNA derived from T cells, B-cell-depleted T cells, or PBMCs.

The chain employs TRBV6-5 and TRBJ1-4; D ambiguous. The specimen sequenced was peripheral blood. This TCR was sampled from a human donor in a cohort sampled during active COVID-19. CDR3 coding DNA: TGTGCCAGCAGCCATCCGGGAGCAACTAATGAAAAACTGTTTTTT. It encodes CASSHPGATNEKLFF.